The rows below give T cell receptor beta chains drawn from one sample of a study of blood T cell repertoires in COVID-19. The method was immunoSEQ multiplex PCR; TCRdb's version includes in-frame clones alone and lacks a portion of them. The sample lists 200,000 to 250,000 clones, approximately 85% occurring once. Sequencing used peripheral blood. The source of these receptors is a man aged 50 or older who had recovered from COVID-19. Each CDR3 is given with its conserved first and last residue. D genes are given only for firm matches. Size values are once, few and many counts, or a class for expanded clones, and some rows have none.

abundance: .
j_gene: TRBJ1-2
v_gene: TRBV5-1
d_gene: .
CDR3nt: TGCGCCAGCAGCTTGGAGGGGAGGGGCTACACCTTC
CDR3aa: CASSLEGRGYTF

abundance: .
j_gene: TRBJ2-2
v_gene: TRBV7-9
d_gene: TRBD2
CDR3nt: TGTGCCAGCAGCTTAGCGGGACTAGCGGGACCCACCGGGGAGCTGTTTTTT
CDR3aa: CASSLAGLAGPTGELFF

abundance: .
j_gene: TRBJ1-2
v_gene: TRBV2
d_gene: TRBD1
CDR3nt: TGTGCCAGCAGCGGGACAGTCGTTAACTATGGCTACACCTTC
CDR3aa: CASSGTVVNYGYTF

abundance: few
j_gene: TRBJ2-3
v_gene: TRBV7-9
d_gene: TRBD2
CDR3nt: TGTGCCAGCAGCTTGGGGACTAGCGGGAGGAAGGCAGATACGCAGTATTTT
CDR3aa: CASSLGTSGRKADTQYF

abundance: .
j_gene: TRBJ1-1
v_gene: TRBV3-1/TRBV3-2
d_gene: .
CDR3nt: TGTGCCAGCAGCCATGCGGGACGGCGGAACACTGAAGCTTTCTTT
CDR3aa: CASSHAGRRNTEAFF

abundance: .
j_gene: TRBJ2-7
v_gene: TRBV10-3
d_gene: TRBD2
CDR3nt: TGTGCCATCAGTGCCAGCGGGGGGTCCTACGAGCAGTACTTC
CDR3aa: CAISASGGSYEQYF

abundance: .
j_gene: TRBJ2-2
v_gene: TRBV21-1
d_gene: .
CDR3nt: TGTGCCAGCAGCAAGGGAACTAGCGGGAGTCGGACCACCGGGGAGCTGTTTTTT
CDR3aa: CASSKGTSGSRTTGELFF

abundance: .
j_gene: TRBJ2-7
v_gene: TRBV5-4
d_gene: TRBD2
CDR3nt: TGTGCCAGCAGCACCCGGACTAGCGGCCCCACGGCCGAGCAGTACTTC
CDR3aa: CASSTRTSGPTAEQYF

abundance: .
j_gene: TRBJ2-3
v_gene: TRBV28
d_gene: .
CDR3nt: TGTGCCAGCAGTAGAGGTGGGGCTAGCACAGATACGCAGTATTTT
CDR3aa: CASSRGGASTDTQYF

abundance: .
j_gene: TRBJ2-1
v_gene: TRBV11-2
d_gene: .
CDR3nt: TGTGCCAGCAGCTTAGACTACGGCTACAATGAGCAGTTCTTC
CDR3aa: CASSLDYGYNEQFF

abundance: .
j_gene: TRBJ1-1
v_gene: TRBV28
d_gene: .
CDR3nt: TGTGCCAGCAGTTTACGGGGTTTTGGGGCTTTCTTT
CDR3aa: CASSLRGFGAFF

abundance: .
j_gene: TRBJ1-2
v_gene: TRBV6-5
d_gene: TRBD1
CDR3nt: TGTGCCAGCACCCAGGGACAGGGAAGTGGCTACACCTTC
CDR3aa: CASTQGQGSGYTF

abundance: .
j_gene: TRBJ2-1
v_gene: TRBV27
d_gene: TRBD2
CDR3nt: TGTGCCACCAAGCGGGAGGGGGTCTATGAGCAGTTCTTC
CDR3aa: CATKREGVYEQFF

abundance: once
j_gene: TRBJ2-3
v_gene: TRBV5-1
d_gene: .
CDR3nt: TGCGCCAGCAGCTTGGGATTTCGGGGGGCGAGTACAGATACGCAGTATTTT
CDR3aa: CASSLGFRGASTDTQYF

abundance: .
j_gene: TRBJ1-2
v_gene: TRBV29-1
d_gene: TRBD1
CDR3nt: TGCAGCGTTGAAAGGGGGCAGGGCTACACCTTC
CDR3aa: CSVERGQGYTF

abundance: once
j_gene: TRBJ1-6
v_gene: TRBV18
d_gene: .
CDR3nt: TGTGCCAGCTCACCATTCGGTTCTTTTGGGACTGCTCCCCCGAGCTCCTATAATTCACCCCTCCACTTT
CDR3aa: CASSPFGSFGTAPPSSYNSPLHF

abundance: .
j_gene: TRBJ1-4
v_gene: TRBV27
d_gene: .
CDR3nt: TGTGCCAGCAGTTTAGGGGGGGCAACTAATGAAAAACTGTTTTTT
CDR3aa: CASSLGGATNEKLFF

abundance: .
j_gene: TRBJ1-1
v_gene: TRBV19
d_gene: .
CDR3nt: TGTGCCAGTAGTACCTCTTTAACAGTGAACACTGAAGCTTTCTTT
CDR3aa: CASSTSLTVNTEAFF

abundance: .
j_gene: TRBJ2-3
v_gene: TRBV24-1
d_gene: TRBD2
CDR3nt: TGTGCCACCAGGGATAGCGGGAGGGCCACAGATACGCAGTATTTT
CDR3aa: CATRDSGRATDTQYF

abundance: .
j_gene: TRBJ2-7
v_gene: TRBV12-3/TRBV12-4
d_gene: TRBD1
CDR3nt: TGTGCCAGCAGTTTCGGACAGGGGTACGAGCAGTACTTC
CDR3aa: CASSFGQGYEQYF

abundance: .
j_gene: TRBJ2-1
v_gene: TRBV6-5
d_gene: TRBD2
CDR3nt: TGTGCCAGCAGTAACCTAGCGGGAGGGAACAATGAGCAGTTCTTC
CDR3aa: CASSNLAGGNNEQFF

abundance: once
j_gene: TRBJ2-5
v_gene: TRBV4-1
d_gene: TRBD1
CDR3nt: TGCGCCAGCAGCCAAGGGGGACAGGGTTCGGAGACCCAGTACTTC
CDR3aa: CASSQGGQGSETQYF